Listed below are T cell receptor beta chains from one sample, sequenced in a study of blood T cell repertoires in COVID-19. The method was immunoSEQ multiplex PCR; TCRdb's version includes in-frame clones alone and lacks a portion of them. This table holds more than 95,000 clones, roughly 76% found once. The specimen sequenced was peripheral blood. Receptor source: a woman between 65 and 79 years old with acute or convalescent COVID-19. Both conserved end residues are part of each CDR3. D genes are given only for firm matches. Only part of the rows carry a size: once, few, many, or a class if the clone is expanded.

j_call v_call d_call clone_size cdr3_nt cdr3_aa
TRBJ2-5 TRBV28 TRBD2 NA TGTGCCAGCGAAGGAGAGCGGACTAGCGGGAGGAAGGAGACCCAGTACTTC CASEGERTSGRKETQYF
TRBJ2-1 TRBV4-3 NA NA TGCGCCAGCAGCCACGTACAGGGTCGTGAGCAGTTCTTC CASSHVQGREQFF
TRBJ1-1 TRBV5-1 TRBD1 NA TGCGCCAGCAGCCTACAACAGGGGGAATTTGAAGCTTTCTTT CASSLQQGEFEAFF
TRBJ2-3 TRBV19 TRBD1 once TGTGCCAGTAGTACATCACTCGGACAGGGGTCCACAGATACGCAGTATTTT CASSTSLGQGSTDTQYF
TRBJ2-7 TRBV15 TRBD2 NA TGTGCTTCTAGTGGACTAGCGGTGAGCTACGAGCAGTACTTC CASSGLAVSYEQYF
TRBJ1-5 TRBV27 TRBD1 NA TGTGCCAGCAGCCCTTTGGGATTGGGGACAGGGAACAATCAGCCCCAGCATTTT CASSPLGLGTGNNQPQHF
TRBJ2-7 TRBV14 NA NA TGTGCCAGCAGCCAAGTGGTCAGGGGTGAGCAGTACTTC CASSQVVRGEQYF
TRBJ2-1 TRBV6-2/TRBV6-3 TRBD2 NA TGTGCCAGCAGCCTGGGGACTAGCGGGAGGAGCTCCTACAATGAGCAGTTCTTC CASSLGTSGRSSYNEQFF
TRBJ1-4 TRBV7-9 NA NA TGTGCCAGCAGCCCGCGGGAGGCAGGGCCCAATGAAAAACTGTTTTTT CASSPREAGPNEKLFF
TRBJ2-2 TRBV10-2 TRBD1 NA TGCGCCAGCAGTGAGGGATACAGGGGGCTGGGCACCGGGGAGCTGTTTTTT CASSEGYRGLGTGELFF
TRBJ1-1 TRBV9 NA NA TGTGCCAGCAGCGCACAGGATAACACTGAAGCTTTCTTT CASSAQDNTEAFF
TRBJ2-4 TRBV30 NA NA TGTGCCTGGAGGGGACTACAGGGATGGGACATTCAGTACTTC CAWRGLQGWDIQYF
TRBJ2-1 TRBV5-6 TRBD1 NA TGTGCCAGCAGCTTGGGCCGGACAGGGGGGTACAATGAGCAGTTCTTC CASSLGRTGGYNEQFF
TRBJ2-7 TRBV7-3 TRBD1 NA TGTGCCAGCAGCTTTGGGACAGGGGCGGAGCAGTACTTC CASSFGTGAEQYF
TRBJ1-1 TRBV13 TRBD1 NA TGTGCCAGCAGCTTAAGAGACAGGGGGACTGAAGCTTTCTTT CASSLRDRGTEAFF
TRBJ2-1 TRBV28 NA NA TGTGCCAGCAGTTTCTCCGGGAAATACAATGAGCAGTTCTTC CASSFSGKYNEQFF
TRBJ1-2 TRBV4-3 NA NA TGCGCCAGCAGCCCAGCGTTGGGGACAAACTATGGCTACACCTTC CASSPALGTNYGYTF
TRBJ2-7 TRBV27 TRBD2 NA TGTGCCAGCAGTTTGAGGGGACTAGCGGCCTCCTACGAGCAGTACTTC CASSLRGLAASYEQYF
TRBJ2-7 TRBV2 NA NA TGTGCCAGCAGACAAGCCTACGAGCAGTACTTC CASRQAYEQYF
TRBJ2-7 TRBV5-1 NA once TGCGCCAGCAGCTTCTCCGGGACAATCTACGAGCAGTACTTC CASSFSGTIYEQYF
TRBJ1-1 TRBV18 TRBD1 once TGTGCCAGCTCAGACAGGGAGAACACTGAAGCTTTCTTT CASSDRENTEAFF
TRBJ1-2 TRBV5-5 TRBD1 once TGTGCCAGCAGCTCAGGAGGACAGGGAATTGGCTATGGCTACACCTTC CASSSGGQGIGYGYTF
TRBJ1-2 TRBV6-5 TRBD1 once TGTGCCAGCAGAGCGACAGGGGACCATGGCTACACCTTC CASRATGDHGYTF
TRBJ1-1 TRBV2 TRBD1 NA TGTGCCAGCAGTGAAGCGGACAGGGGGCACGGTACTGAAGCTTTCTTT CASSEADRGHGTEAFF
TRBJ1-4 TRBV30 NA few TGTGCCTGGACTCCGTGGGGCGGAAGTGAAAAACTGTTTTTT CAWTPWGGSEKLFF
TRBJ2-3 TRBV7-9 NA NA TGTGCCAGCAGCTCCTTCCTTCTAGCGACTAGCACAGATACGCAGTATTTT CASSSFLLATSTDTQYF
TRBJ2-5 TRBV6-6 NA once TGTGCCAGCAGCCTGGGGGCCGGGGCCCAGTACTTC CASSLGAGAQYF
TRBJ2-7 TRBV11-2 NA NA TGTGCCAGCAGCTTAGCGGGCTCCTACGAGCAGTACTTC CASSLAGSYEQYF
TRBJ2-1 TRBV9 TRBD2 NA TGTGCCAGCAGCGTAGGCAGCGGGGGGTCCTACAATGAGCAGTTCTTC CASSVGSGGSYNEQFF
TRBJ2-5 TRBV5-1 TRBD2 NA TGCGCCAGCAGCCAGGTAGCGGGAGCAGAGACCCAGTACTTC CASSQVAGAETQYF
TRBJ2-1 TRBV5-1 TRBD1 NA TGCGCCAGCACCCGGGACAGGGGGCAGAATGAGCAGTTCTTC CASTRDRGQNEQFF
TRBJ1-2 TRBV7-2 NA NA TGTGCCAGCAGCTTCAGGGCGGGCTACACCTTC CASSFRAGYTF
TRBJ1-1 TRBV2 NA NA TGTGCCAGCAGCCTGGGGGCGGTCACTGAAGCTTTCTTT CASSLGAVTEAFF
TRBJ2-7 TRBV5-1 TRBD1 NA TGCGCCAGCAGCGGGACAGGGAGGTCCGACGAGCAGTACTTC CASSGTGRSDEQYF
TRBJ2-1 TRBV9 TRBD1 few TGTGCCAGCGACTCCGGGACAGGGTCCTACAATGAGCAGTTCTTC CASDSGTGSYNEQFF
TRBJ1-2 TRBV28 TRBD1 NA TGTGCCAGCAGGGGGACAGCCCCTAACTATGGCTACACCTTC CASRGTAPNYGYTF
TRBJ2-7 TRBV7-5 NA NA TGTGTCAGAAGCCCTCAGGGGAGATTCGGCTCCTACGAGCAGTACTTC CVRSPQGRFGSYEQYF
TRBJ1-4 TRBV5-4 NA NA TGTGCCAGCAGCTTTTTCAGGGGTGCAACTAATGAAAAACTGTTTTTT CASSFFRGATNEKLFF
TRBJ1-2 TRBV1 NA NA TGCACCAGCAGCCAAGAGGTCGTTCGCAGGGGAGATGGCTACACCTTC CTSSQEVVRRGDGYTF
TRBJ2-7 TRBV18 TRBD2 NA TGTGCCAGCTCACCGCGGGAGCTCTACGAGCAGTACTTC CASSPRELYEQYF
TRBJ2-7 TRBV3-1/TRBV3-2 NA NA TGTGCCAGCAGCCAAGATCCGGGGCGACTAGGGACCTACGAGCAGTACTTC CASSQDPGRLGTYEQYF
TRBJ2-7 TRBV18 NA NA TGTGCCAGCTCGTCAGGGGTCAGTAGCTCCTACGAGCAGTACTTC CASSSGVSSSYEQYF
TRBJ2-7 TRBV24-1 TRBD1 NA TGTGCCACCAGTGACGCTACCGGGACAGGGGTCGACGAGCAGTACTTC CATSDATGTGVDEQYF
TRBJ2-2 TRBV4-3 NA NA TGCGCCAGCAGCCCGACGACAGGTTGGGGCGGGGAGCTGTTTTTT CASSPTTGWGGELFF
TRBJ2-7 TRBV7-2 TRBD2 NA TGTGCCAGCAGCTCGACTAGCGGTATTTCCTACGAGCAGTACTTC CASSSTSGISYEQYF
TRBJ1-3 TRBV2 NA NA TGTGCCAGCAGCCCAGGACAGAACTCTGGAAACACCATATATTTT CASSPGQNSGNTIYF
TRBJ2-5 TRBV7-9 TRBD1 few TGTGCCAGCAGCAACTACCAGGGGGCGGGTCAAGAGACCCAGTACTTC CASSNYQGAGQETQYF
TRBJ1-2 TRBV6-2/TRBV6-3 NA NA TGTGCCAGCAGTGTCGCTAACTATGGCTACACCTTC CASSVANYGYTF
TRBJ1-4 TRBV4-1 TRBD1 NA TGCGCCAGTAAGGGACAGGGAAATGAAAAACTGTTTTTT CASKGQGNEKLFF
TRBJ2-3 TRBV29-1 TRBD2 NA TGCAGCGTTAGCGAGCCGCTAGCGGTTCGCACAGATACGCAGTATTTT CSVSEPLAVRTDTQYF
TRBJ2-7 TRBV10-1 NA NA TGCGCCAGCAGTGTTGGTAGCTCCTACGAGCAGTACTTC CASSVGSSYEQYF